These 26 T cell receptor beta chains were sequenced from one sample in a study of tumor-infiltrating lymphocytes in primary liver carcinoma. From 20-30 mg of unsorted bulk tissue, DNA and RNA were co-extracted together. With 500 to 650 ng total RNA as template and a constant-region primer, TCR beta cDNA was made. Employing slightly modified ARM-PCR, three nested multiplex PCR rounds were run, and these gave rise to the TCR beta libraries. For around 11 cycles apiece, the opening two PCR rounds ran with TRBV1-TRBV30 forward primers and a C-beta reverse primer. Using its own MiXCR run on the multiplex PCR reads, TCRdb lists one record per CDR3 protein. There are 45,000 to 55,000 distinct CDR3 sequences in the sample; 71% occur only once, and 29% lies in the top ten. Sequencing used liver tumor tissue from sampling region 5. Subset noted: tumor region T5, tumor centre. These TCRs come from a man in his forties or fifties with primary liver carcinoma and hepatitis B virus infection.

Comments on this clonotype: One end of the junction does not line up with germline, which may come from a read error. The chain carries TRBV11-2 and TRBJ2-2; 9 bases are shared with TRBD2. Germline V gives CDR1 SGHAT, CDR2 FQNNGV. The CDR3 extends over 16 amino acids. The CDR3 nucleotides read TGTGCCAACAGCTCAGTGGCGCTAGCGGGAATCGGGGAGTTGTTTTTT. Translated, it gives CANSSVALAGIGELFF.

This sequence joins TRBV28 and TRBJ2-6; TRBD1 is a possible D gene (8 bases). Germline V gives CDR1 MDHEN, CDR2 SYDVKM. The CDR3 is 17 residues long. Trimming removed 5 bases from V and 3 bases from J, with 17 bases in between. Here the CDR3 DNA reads TGTGCCAGCAGTCCGGGGGGCAGGGGGCGTGGGGCCAACGTCCTGACTTTC. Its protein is CASSPGGRGRGANVLTF.

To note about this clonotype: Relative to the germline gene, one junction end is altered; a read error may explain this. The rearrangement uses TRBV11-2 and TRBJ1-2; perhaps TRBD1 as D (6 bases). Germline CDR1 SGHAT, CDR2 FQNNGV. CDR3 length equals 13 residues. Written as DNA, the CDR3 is TGTGCCAGTAGCTTAGAGGGGGACTATGGCCACACCTTC. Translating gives CASSLEGDYGHTF.

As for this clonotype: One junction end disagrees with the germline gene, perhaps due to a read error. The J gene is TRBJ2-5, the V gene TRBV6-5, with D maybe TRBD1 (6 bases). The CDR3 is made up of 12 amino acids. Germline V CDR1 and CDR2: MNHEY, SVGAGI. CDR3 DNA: TGTACCAGCTGTTACTCGACAGGGACCCAGTACTTC. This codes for CTSCYSTGTQYF.

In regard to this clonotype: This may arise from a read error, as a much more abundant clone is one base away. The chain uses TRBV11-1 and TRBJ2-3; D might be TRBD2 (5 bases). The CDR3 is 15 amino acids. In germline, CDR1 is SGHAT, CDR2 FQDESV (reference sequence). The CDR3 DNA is TGTGTCAGCAGTTTGCCGAGGGAGAGCACAGATACGCAGTATTTT. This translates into CVSSLPRESTDTQYF.

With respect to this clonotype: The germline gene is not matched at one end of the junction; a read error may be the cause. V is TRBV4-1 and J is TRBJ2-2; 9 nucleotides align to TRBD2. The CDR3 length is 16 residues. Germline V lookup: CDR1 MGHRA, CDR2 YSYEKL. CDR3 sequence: CASNLLAGAGTGELSF. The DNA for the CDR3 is TGCGCCAGCAACCTCTTAGCGGGAGCAGGGACCGGGGAGCTGTCTTTT.

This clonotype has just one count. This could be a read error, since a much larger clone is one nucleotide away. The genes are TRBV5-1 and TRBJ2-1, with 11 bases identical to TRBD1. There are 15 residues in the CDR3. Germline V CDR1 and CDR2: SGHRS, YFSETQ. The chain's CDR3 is CTSSFTGTGGNEQFF. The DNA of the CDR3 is TGCACCAGCAGCTTTACCGGGACAGGGGGCAATGAGCAGTTCTTC.

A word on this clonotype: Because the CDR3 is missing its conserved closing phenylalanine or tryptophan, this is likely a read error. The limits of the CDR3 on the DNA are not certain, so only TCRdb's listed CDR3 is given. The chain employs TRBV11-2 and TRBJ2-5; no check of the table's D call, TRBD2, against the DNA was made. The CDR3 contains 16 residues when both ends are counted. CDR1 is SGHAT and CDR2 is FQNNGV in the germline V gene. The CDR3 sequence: CASRSQDSAHQETQYS.

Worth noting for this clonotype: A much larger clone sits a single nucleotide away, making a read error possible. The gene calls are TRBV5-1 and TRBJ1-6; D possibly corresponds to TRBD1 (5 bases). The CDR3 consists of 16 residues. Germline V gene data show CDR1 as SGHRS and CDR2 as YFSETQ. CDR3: CASSPLETVYNSPIHF. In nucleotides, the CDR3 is TGCGCCAGCAGCCCCCTGGAGACAGTCTATAATTCACCCATCCACTTT.

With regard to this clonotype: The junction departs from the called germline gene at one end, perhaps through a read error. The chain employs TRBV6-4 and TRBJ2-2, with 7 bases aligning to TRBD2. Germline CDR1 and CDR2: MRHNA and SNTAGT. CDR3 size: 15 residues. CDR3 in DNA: TGTGCCAGCAGTGACTCGCGGGAGAACACCGGGGAGCTGTATTTT. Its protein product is CASSDSRENTGELYF.

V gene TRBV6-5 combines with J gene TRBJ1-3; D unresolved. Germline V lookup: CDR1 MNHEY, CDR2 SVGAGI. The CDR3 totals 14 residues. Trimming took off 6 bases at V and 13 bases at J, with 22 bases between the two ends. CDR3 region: CASRLTAAGNAIYF. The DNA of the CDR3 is TGTGCCAGCAGACTTACGGCGGCAGGAAACGCTATATATTTT.

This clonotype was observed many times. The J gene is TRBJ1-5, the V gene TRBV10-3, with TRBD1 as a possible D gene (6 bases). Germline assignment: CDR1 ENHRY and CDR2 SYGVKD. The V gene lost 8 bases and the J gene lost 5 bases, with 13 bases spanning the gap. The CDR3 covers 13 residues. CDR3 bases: TGTGCCATCCAAGGGGGGGACGATCAGCCCCAGCATTTT. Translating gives CAIQGGDDQPQHF.

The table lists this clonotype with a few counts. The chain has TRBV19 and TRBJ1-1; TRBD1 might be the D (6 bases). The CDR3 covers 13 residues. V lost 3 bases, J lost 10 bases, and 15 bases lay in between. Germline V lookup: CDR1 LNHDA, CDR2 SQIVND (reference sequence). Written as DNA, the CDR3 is TGTGCCAGTAGTATCTTCATGGGCAGGGGAGCTTTCTTT. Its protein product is CASSIFMGRGAFF.

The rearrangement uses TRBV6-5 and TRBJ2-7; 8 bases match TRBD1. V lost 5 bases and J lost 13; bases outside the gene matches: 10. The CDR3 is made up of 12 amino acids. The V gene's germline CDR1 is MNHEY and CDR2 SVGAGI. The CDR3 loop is CASSTGQGRLYF. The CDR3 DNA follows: TGTGCCAGCAGTACTGGACAGGGCAGATTATACTTC.

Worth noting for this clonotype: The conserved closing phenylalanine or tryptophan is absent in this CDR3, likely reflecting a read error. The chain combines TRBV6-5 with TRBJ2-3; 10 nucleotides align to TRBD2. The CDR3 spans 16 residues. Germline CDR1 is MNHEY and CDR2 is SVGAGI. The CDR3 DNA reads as TGTGCCGGCAGCTCTTCGTGGACTAGCGGACCAGATACGCAGTATTCT. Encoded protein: CAGSSSWTSGPDTQYS.

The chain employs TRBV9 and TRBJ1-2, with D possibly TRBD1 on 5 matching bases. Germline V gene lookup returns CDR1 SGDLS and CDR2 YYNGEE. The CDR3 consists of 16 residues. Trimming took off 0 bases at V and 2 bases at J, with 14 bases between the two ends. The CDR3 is CASSVEPAGTNYGYTF. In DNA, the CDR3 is TGTGCCAGCAGCGTAGAACCTGCGGGGACGAACTATGGCTACACCTTC.

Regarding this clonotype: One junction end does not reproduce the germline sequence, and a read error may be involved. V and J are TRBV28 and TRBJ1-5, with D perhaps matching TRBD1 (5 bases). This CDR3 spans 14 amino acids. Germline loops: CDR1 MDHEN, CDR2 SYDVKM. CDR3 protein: CVSGRGDLGQPQHF. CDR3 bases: TGTGTCAGCGGCCGCGGGGACCTGGGTCAGCCCCAGCATTTT.

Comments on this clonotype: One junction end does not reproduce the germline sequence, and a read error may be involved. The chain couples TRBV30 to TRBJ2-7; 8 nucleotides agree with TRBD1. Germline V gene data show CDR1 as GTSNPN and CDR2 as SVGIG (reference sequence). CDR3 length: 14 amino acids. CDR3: CAWSDPGGGYERYF. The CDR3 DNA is TGTGCCTGGAGTGACCCAGGGGGCGGATACGAGCGGTACTTC.

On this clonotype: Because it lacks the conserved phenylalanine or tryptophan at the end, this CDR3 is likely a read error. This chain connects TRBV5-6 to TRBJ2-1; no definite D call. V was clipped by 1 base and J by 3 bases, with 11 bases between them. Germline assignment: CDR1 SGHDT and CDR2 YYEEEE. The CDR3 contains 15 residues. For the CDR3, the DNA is TGTGCCAGCAGCTTGTTGCGGACCCTCTACAATGAGCAGTTCCTC. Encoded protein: CASSLLRTLYNEQFL.

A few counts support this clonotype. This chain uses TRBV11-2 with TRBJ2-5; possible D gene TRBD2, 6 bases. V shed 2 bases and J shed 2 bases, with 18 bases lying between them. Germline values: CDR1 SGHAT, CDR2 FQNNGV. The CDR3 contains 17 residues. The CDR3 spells CASSLYPGVAAQETQYF. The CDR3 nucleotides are TGTGCCAGCAGCTTATACCCGGGGGTAGCGGCACAAGAGACCCAGTACTTC.

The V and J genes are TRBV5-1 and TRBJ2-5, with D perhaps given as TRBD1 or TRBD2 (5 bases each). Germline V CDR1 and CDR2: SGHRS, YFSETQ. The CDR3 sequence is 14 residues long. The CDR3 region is CGCSYGAGRATQYF. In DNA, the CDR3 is TGCGGTTGCTCCTACGGGGCAGGGAGAGCGACCCAGTACTTC.

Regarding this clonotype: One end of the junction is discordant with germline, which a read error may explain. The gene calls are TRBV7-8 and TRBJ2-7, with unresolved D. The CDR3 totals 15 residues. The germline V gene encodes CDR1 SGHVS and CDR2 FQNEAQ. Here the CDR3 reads CASSLVWPDSHEEYF. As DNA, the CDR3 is TGTGCCAGCAGCTTAGTGTGGCCAGACTCCCACGAGGAGTACTTC.

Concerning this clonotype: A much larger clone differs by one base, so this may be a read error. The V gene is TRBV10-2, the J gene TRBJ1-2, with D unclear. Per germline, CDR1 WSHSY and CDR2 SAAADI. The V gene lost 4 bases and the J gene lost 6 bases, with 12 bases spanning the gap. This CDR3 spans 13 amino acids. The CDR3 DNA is TGCGCCAGCAGTGTCCTGGTGATTGATGGCTACACCTTC. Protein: CASSVLVIDGYTF.

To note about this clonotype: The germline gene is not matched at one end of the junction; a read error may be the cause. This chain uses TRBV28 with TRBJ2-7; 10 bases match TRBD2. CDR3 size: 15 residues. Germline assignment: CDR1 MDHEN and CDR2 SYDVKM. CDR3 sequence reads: CTSSFSASGSYEQYF. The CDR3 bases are TGTACCAGCAGTTTCTCGGCTAGCGGGAGCTACGAGCAGTATTTC.

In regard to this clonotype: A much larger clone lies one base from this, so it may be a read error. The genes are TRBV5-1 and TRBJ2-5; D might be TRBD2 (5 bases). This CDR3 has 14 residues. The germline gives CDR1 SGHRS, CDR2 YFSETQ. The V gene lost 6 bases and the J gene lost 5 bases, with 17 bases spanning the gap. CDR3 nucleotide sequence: TGCGCCAGCATCCGTGGAGAGGGAAGGGAGACCCAGTACTTC. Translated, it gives CASIRGEGRETQYF.

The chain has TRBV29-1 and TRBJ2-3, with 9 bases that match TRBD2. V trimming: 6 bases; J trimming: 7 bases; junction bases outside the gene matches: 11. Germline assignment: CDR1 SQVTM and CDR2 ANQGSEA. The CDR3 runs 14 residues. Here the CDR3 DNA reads TGCAGCGTCGCTCCTAGCGGGGACATAAATACGCAGTATTTT. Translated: CSVAPSGDINTQYF.